This T cell receptor beta chain stems from a study of cytomegalovirus exposure and HLA in healthy donors. Study conclusions and caveats: An observed cluster of highly shared sequence variants was recorded as a likely sequencing artifact. Accounts indicate the classifier identified cytomegalovirus status with strong specificity and sensitivity.

The CDR3 consists of 18 residues. Comment on this clone: Its antigen is not identified.

Amplification used 60 Vbeta primers and 13 Jbeta primers. Sequencing used immunoSEQ multiplex PCR; TCRdb keeps in-frame clones, though not all of them. There are about 130,000 clones in the sample; approximately 78% occur only once, and roughly 11% lies in the top ten. This TCR derives from a man aged 25-40 years in good health and CMV-seropositive. The chain links TRBV21-1 to TRBJ1-2; no DNA check was done on the table's D call, TRBD1. TRBV21-1 is a pseudogene. The sequenced sample consisted of PBMCs. CDR3 loop: CASSNRSHRGRGDYGYTF. The CDR3 nucleotides read TGTGCCAGCAGCAACAGGAGCCACAGGGGGCGAGGAGACTATGGCTACACCTTC.